Each of the 8 T cell receptor beta chains below was sequenced from the same sample in a study of cytomegalovirus exposure and HLA in healthy donors. PCR employed 60 Vbeta and 13 Jbeta primers. Clones were read by immunoSEQ multiplex PCR, and TCRdb kept only the in-frame ones, dropping some. The sample has over 85,000 clones, approximately 86% seen once; the top ten hold 1.5% to 2%. Sequenced: PBMCs. The receptors shown here come from a man between 40 and 49 years old in good health and CMV-seronegative.

A few counts support this clone. The chain joins TRBV7-8 to TRBJ1-1; 12 bases are a match to TRBD1. The V gene's germline CDR1 is SGHVS and CDR2 FQNEAQ. V lost 5 bases and J lost 10; bases outside the gene matches: 5. This CDR3 region has 13 residues. The CDR3 region has the DNA TGTGCCAGCAGCCTCCGGGACAGGGGGCTAGCTTTCTTT. Protein: CASSLRDRGLAFF.

The genes are TRBV7-9 and TRBJ2-7; 13 bases map to TRBD2. Looked up from germline, CDR1 is SEHNR and CDR2 is FQNEAQ (reference sequence). The CDR3 is 17 amino acids. The trim removed 1 base at V and 2 bases at J, leaving 5 bases unmatched. The CDR3 DNA follows: TGTGCCAGCAGCTTAGAAGTTGGACTAGCGGGGGCCTACGAGCAGTACTTC. It is translated as CASSLEVGLAGAYEQYF.

This clone showed up just once. The V call is TRBV28, the J call TRBJ2-1, with TRBD1 as a possible D gene (6 bases). CDR3 length equals 15 residues. CDR1 is MDHEN and CDR2 is SYDVKM in the germline V gene. V was pared by 2 bases and J by 7 bases, with 15 bases between. The CDR3 loop reads CASSLQPGTLNEQFF. CDR3 nucleotide sequence: TGTGCCAGCAGTTTACAACCCGGGACACTAAATGAGCAGTTCTTC.

This rearrangement joins TRBV5-4 to TRBJ1-2; D gene uncertain. Germline V gene data show CDR1 as SGHNT and CDR2 as YYREEE (reference sequence). The CDR3 loop spans 14 amino acids. Trimming took off 0 bases at V and 2 bases at J, with 8 bases between the two ends. The DNA for the CDR3 is TGTGCCAGCAGCTTGGCCACCGGGAACTATGGCTACACCTTC. Protein sequence: CASSLATGNYGYTF.

This clone was picked up one time. This CDR3 is CASSIDLGTGYGEKLFF. CDR3 DNA: TGTGCCAGTAGTATAGATCTTGGGACAGGGTACGGTGAAAAACTGTTTTTT. The chain employs TRBV19 and TRBJ1-4; 9 nucleotides align to TRBD1. With 0 bases clipped from V and 7 bases from J, the junction kept 9 bases outside the gene matches. Germline CDR1 LNHDA, CDR2 SQIVND (reference sequence). The CDR3 contains 17 residues.

The rearrangement uses TRBV29-1 and TRBJ2-3; D is ambiguous. The V and J ends lost 6 bases and 4 bases respectively, with 17 bases between them. Per germline, CDR1 SQVTM and CDR2 ANQGSEA. The length of the CDR3 is 14 residues. The CDR3 loop reads CSVVGPYPADTQYF. In nucleotides, the CDR3 is TGCAGCGTGGTGGGCCCGTATCCTGCAGATACGCAGTATTTT.

The chain links TRBV9 to TRBJ2-7; D is perhaps TRBD2 (6 bases). Looked up from germline, CDR1 is SGDLS and CDR2 is YYNGEE. The CDR3 totals 15 residues. V lost 0 bases to trimming and J lost 3 bases, with 13 bases between them. The chain's CDR3 is CASSVGTGAGYEQYF. Written as DNA, the CDR3 is TGTGCCAGCAGCGTAGGAACAGGAGCGGGCTACGAGCAGTACTTC.

This chain links TRBV7-2 with TRBJ2-7; D is uncertain. The CDR3 totals 13 residues. The germline gives CDR1 SGHTA, CDR2 FQGNSA. Trimming left V 5 bases short and J 2 bases short, with 10 bases between. The CDR3 bases are TGTGCCAGCAGCCCCGGTAGCACCTACGAGCAGTACTTC. It specifies CASSPGSTYEQYF.